The source of this T cell receptor beta chain is a study of blood T cell repertoires in COVID-19. About the study: The United States, Italy and Spain were the sources of the acute and convalescent COVID-19 samples.

This clone was seen just once. The CDR3 has 14 amino acids. V lost 6 bases, J lost 8 bases, and 8 bases stayed unmatched. CDR1 is SNHLY, CDR2 FYNNEI, per germline. Per the original data handling: It was from reference gene primer amplification that nucleated cell counts were estimated. The assay was immunoSEQ multiplex PCR, and TCRdb's table has in-frame clones only and misses some. Clone size and V and J calls were adopted from that table, with D and trimming inferred from the DNA. The sample has roughly 250,000 clones; 85% to 90% are singletons. The chain is built from TRBV2 and TRBJ1-4; TRBD1 agrees at 8 bases. The sequenced sample was PBMCs or T cells enriched from blood (not recorded which). The sequence was collected from a man between 45 and 60 years old who had been exposed to COVID-19. The CDR3: CASSLDRALEKLFF. The CDR3 region has the DNA TGTGCCAGCAGCCTGGACAGGGCTTTGGAAAAACTGTTTTTT.